The entry below gives a single TCR beta chain sequence along with its context. As yet, its antigen is unknown. This sample was taken from a study of cytomegalovirus exposure and HLA in healthy donors. On the study more broadly: Earlier results showed roughly 110 million unique TCR beta sequences derived from roughly 180 million T cells.

60 Vbeta and 13 Jbeta primers were used in PCR. Assay used: immunoSEQ multiplex PCR; TCRdb lists only in-frame clones, some missing. This sample has about 160,000 clones, with around 75% found just once. Overall study findings and caveats: Analysis was carried out at a later point, and it linked a missense DCLRE1C variant to TCR beta V- and J-gene trimming. Later analysis suggested most CMV-associated TCR beta chains were HLA-restricted.

The CDR3 totals 15 residues. Germline CDR1 MNHEY, CDR2 SVGAGI. The V gene end was trimmed by 5 bases and the J gene end by 2 bases; junction bases not matched to a gene: 6. The chain has TRBV6-5 and TRBJ1-2, with 9 bases identical to TRBD1. The sample consisted of PBMCs. The clonotype originates from a woman in her forties or fifties in good health and CMV-seropositive. The CDR3 region is CASSGGQGKNYGYTF. The CDR3 region has the DNA TGTGCCAGCAGTGGGGGACAGGGAAAGAACTATGGCTACACCTTC.